The rows below give T cell receptor beta chains drawn from one sample of a study of CD8 T cells in ankylosing spondylitis. TCRdb re-called the 5' RACE reads through MiXCR, storing one row per CDR3 protein. The table records hundreds of thousands of distinct CDR3 sequences, about an eighth of them present only once. Sequenced input: blood, either unsorted or a sorted T cell fraction (not recorded which). The source is a male donor with ankylosing spondylitis. CDR3s include the opening cysteine and the closing phenylalanine or tryptophan. A D gene is named only where the DNA matches it firmly. The size of a clone is reported for some rows only, either as once, few or many, or as a class for expanded clones.

v_gene,j_gene,d_gene,abundance,CDR3aa,CDR3nt
TRBV5-1,TRBJ2-1,TRBD2,many,CASSLTSGLFGEQFF,TGCGCCAGCAGCCTTACTAGCGGGCTCTTCGGTGAGCAGTTCTTC
TRBV6-2/TRBV6-3,TRBJ1-1,-,-,CAMALQVVGTEAFF,TGTGCCATGGCCCTTCAGGTCGTCGGCACTGAAGCTTTCTTT
TRBV5-6,TRBJ2-7,-,-,CASSRGTQSSYEQYF,TGTGCCAGCAGCCGTGGGACGCAGAGCTCCTACGAGCAGTACTTC
TRBV28,TRBJ2-5,-,few,CASSSGGTGKETQYF,TGTGCCAGCAGTTCCGGTGGGACTGGGAAGGAGACCCAGTACTTC
TRBV20-1,TRBJ2-1,TRBD2,few,CSPRAANQPTSGNYNEQFF,TGCAGTCCCCGTGCGGCAAATCAACCTACTAGCGGGAACTACAATGAGCAGTTCTTC
TRBV3-1,TRBJ2-3,TRBD2,-,CASSYTSGGSTDTQYF,TGTGCCAGCAGCTACACTAGCGGGGGAAGCACAGATACGCAGTATTTT
TRBV20-1,TRBJ2-1,-,-,CSADRPDYNEQFF,TGCAGTGCGGATCGGCCAGACTACAATGAGCAGTTCTTC
TRBV28,TRBJ2-1,TRBD2,-,CASLPGSSGRESSYNEQFF,TGTGCCAGCCTTCCCGGAAGTAGCGGGAGGGAAAGCTCCTACAATGAGCAGTTCTTC
TRBV5-1,TRBJ2-3,-,few,CASSLAGTSPDTQYF,TGCGCCAGCAGCTTGGCCGGGACGAGTCCAGATACGCAGTATTTT
TRBV20-1,TRBJ2-3,-,many,CSAGAGSTDTQYF,TGCAGTGCTGGGGCGGGGAGCACAGATACGCAGTATTTT
TRBV20-1,TRBJ2-5,TRBD2,-,CSASVLAGGETQYF,TGCAGTGCTAGCGTGCTAGCGGGGGGAGAGACCCAGTACTTC
TRBV5-1,TRBJ1-4,-,many,CASSRGVNNEKLFF,TGCGCCAGCAGCCGCGGGGTGAACAATGAAAAACTGTTTTTT
TRBV10-3,TRBJ2-1,TRBD2,few,CAISESWGGGLGEQFF,TGTGCCATCAGTGAGTCCTGGGGGGGTGGACTTGGTGAGCAGTTCTTC
TRBV7-2,TRBJ2-1,-,few,CASSSTPGLNYYNEQFF,TGTGCCAGCAGCTCTACCCCGGGACTTAACTACTACAATGAGCAGTTCTTC
TRBV7-2,TRBJ2-7,-,-,CASSLVGDLTYEQYF,TGTGCCAGCAGCTTAGTCGGAGACCTAACCTACGAGCAGTACTTC
TRBV7-2,TRBJ2-7,TRBD1,-,CASSFWQGEDEQYF,TGTGCCAGCAGCTTTTGGCAGGGGGAAGACGAGCAGTACTTC
TRBV6-1,TRBJ2-2,-,few,CASTRRLRPNTGELFF,TGTGCCAGCACTCGGCGGTTGCGCCCGAACACCGGGGAGCTGTTTTTT
TRBV9,TRBJ2-7,-,few,CASSVEASVTYEQYF,TGTGCCAGCAGCGTAGAGGCTAGCGTAACCTACGAGCAGTACTTC
TRBV12-3/TRBV12-4,TRBJ1-5,-,many,CASSLGSMSSQPQHF,TGTGCCAGCAGTTTAGGTTCGATGTCAAGCCAGCCCCAGCATTTT
TRBV27,TRBJ2-7,-,few,CASSLYAGAEGEQYF,TGTGCCAGCAGTTTATACGCGGGGGCGGAGGGCGAGCAGTACTTC
TRBV20-1,TRBJ2-1,-,few,CSARSEGEQFF,TGCAGTGCTAGAAGTGAGGGGGAGCAGTTCTTC
TRBV4-1,TRBJ1-1,TRBD1,-,CASSQDSPGQGLNTEAFF,TGCGCCAGCAGCCAAGACTCGCCGGGACAGGGATTGAACACTGAAGCTTTCTTT
TRBV10-3,TRBJ2-5,TRBD1,few,CAIRPGQGSETQYF,TGTGCCATCAGACCGGGACAGGGTAGTGAGACCCAGTACTTC
TRBV20-1,TRBJ1-5,-,few,CSASRMAASNQPQHF,TGCAGTGCTAGTCGAATGGCAGCTAGCAATCAGCCCCAGCATTTT
TRBV20-1,TRBJ2-1,-,many,CSASWPTYNEQFF,TGCAGTGCTAGTTGGCCTACGTACAATGAGCAGTTCTTC
TRBV10-3,TRBJ1-1,-,-,CATASDRTAEAFF,TGTGCCACCGCATCAGACAGAACGGCTGAAGCTTTCTTT